The subject of this entry is one T cell receptor (beta chain). Its antigen is unidentified. This entry belongs to a study of OX40 agonist ivuxolimab in advanced cancers. TCRdb's table, derived via immunoSEQ multiplex PCR, lists solely in-frame clones and lacks some. This repertoire shows about 50,000 clones, about 88% found once; its top ten account for about 0.68%. Study-wide results and limits: Individuals who were partial responders at 0.1-3.0 mg/kg had clonal expansion that ranked among the lowest. The study found that CD8+ T cells averaged more expanded clones than CD4+.

The CDR3 has 14 residues. The V gene's germline CDR1 is SNHLY and CDR2 FYNNEI. J was trimmed by 2 bases and V by 2 bases; bases with no gene match: 2. The receptor comes from an adult with an advanced solid tumor such as melanoma, head and neck, liver or kidney cancer. The sequences come from CD4+ or CD8+ T cells sorted from blood, collected in a trial of the OX40 agonist ivuxolimab. V usage is TRBV2 and J usage is TRBJ2-7; 8 bases map to TRBD2. This CDR3 reads CASSETGGPYEQYF. CDR3 coding DNA: TGTGCCAGCAGTGAAACGGGAGGGCCCTACGAGCAGTACTTC.